This T cell receptor beta chain was recorded in a study of blood T cell repertoires in COVID-19. This table comes from immunoSEQ multiplex PCR, and its TCRdb copy is limited to in-frame clones, with some not included. In the table there are about 180,000 clones, more than 80% of which are singletons. Grouping used clinical history reported by participants in a survey and questionnaire. Recovered status applied to Cohort 3 donors who had two consecutive negative PCRs. It also applied to those with clearance or with symptom resolution. The CDR3 consists of 17 residues. The V segment lost 4 bases and the J segment 4 bases; nucleotides outside the gene matches: 13. From germline, CDR1 is LNHDA and CDR2 SQIVND (reference sequence).

Sequenced sample: PBMCs or T cells enriched from blood (not recorded which). The chain carries TRBV19 and TRBJ2-3; 8 bases line up with TRBD1. This clonotype was obtained from a man aged 35 to 55 who had recovered from COVID-19. The CDR3 region has the DNA TGTGCCAGTAGTAAAAATCCCGTGGGACAGGCCCCAGATACGCAGTATTTT. Translating gives CASSKNPVGQAPDTQYF.